Shown below are 29 T cell receptor beta chains from a single sample sequenced in a study of blood T cell repertoires in COVID-19. Libraries were prepared by immunoSEQ multiplex PCR; TCRdb keeps only in-frame clonotypes and omits some of them. The data contain 450,000 to 500,000 clones, less than 90% of them seen just once; the ten biggest clones take up around 7.9%. The sequenced sample was PBMCs or T cells enriched from blood (not recorded which). All receptors come from a woman aged 60 to 75 who had recovered from COVID-19.

V usage is TRBV4-2 and J usage is TRBJ2-6; 10 bases are shared with TRBD1. This CDR3 has 18 residues. Germline CDR1 LGHNA, CDR2 YNFKEQ. Trimming removed 0 bases from V and 4 bases from J; junction bases left unmatched: 6. The chain's CDR3 is CASSQEGTGASGANVLTF. CDR3 nucleotides: TGTGCCAGCAGCCAAGAGGGGACAGGGGCCTCCGGGGCCAACGTCCTGACTTTC.

The chain uses TRBV6-5 and TRBJ1-1, with D perhaps TRBD1 (5 bases). The CDR3 is made up of 13 amino acids. Germline V gives CDR1 MNHEY, CDR2 SVGAGI. Trimming took 6 bases from V and 0 from J, leaving 8 bases between them. For the CDR3, the DNA is TGTGCCAGCAGGGGACTTTTGAACACTGAAGCTTTCTTT. Encoded protein: CASRGLLNTEAFF.

This clone was picked up one time. CDR3 region: CASKPGTGNTGELFF. The CDR3 region has the DNA TGTGCCAGCAAGCCCGGGACAGGTAACACCGGGGAGCTGTTTTTT. The chain has TRBV27 and TRBJ2-2; TRBD1 matches at 8 bases. The CDR3 is made up of 15 amino acids. The germline CDR1 and CDR2 sequences are MNHEY and SMNVEV (reference sequence). Losses at the gene ends were 7 bases for V and 2 bases for J; bases not matched to a gene: 6.

The chain has TRBV6-4 and TRBJ2-7; D is possibly TRBD1 (5 bases). This CDR3 has 14 residues. Between the trimmed V and J ends, which lost 9 bases and 0 bases, there was a span of 15 bases. From germline, CDR1 is MRHNA and CDR2 SNTAGT. CDR3 nucleotides: TGTGCCAGTTCCAGGGTTCGTAGCTCCTACGAGCAGTACGTC. Protein product: CASSRVRSSYEQYV.

The chain uses TRBV24-1 and TRBJ2-1; 7 nucleotides agree with TRBD1. This CDR3 comprises 13 residues. The V segment lost 1 base and the J segment 12 bases; nucleotides outside the gene matches: 5. Germline CDR1 and CDR2: KGHDR and SFDVKD. The CDR3: CATSDFDRVGQFF. The DNA of the CDR3 is TGTGCCACCAGTGATTTCGACAGGGTAGGGCAGTTCTTC.

This rearrangement joins TRBV29-1 to TRBJ1-2; 7 bases are shared with TRBD1. The CDR3 extends over 12 amino acids. Germline values: CDR1 SQVTM, CDR2 ANQGSEA. V lost 5 bases, J lost 2 bases, and 2 bases stayed unmatched. The CDR3: CSVRTGNYGYTF. The CDR3 coding sequence is TGCAGCGTTAGGACAGGAAACTATGGCTACACCTTC.

The rearrangement links TRBV24-1 to TRBJ1-1; 8 bases are a match to TRBD1. Per germline, CDR1 KGHDR and CDR2 SFDVKD. CDR3 length equals 15 residues. The V gene end was trimmed by 3 bases and the J gene end by 9 bases; junction bases not matched to a gene: 11. The CDR3 here is CATSDAQGAGGKAFF. The CDR3 region has the DNA TGTGCCACCAGTGATGCCCAGGGGGCTGGGGGGAAAGCTTTCTTT.

The chain has TRBV19 and TRBJ1-3; D is unresolved. Trimming shortened V by 4 bases and J by 0 bases, and 7 bases separated the two germline ends. CDR3 length equals 14 residues. The germline V gene has CDR1 LNHDA and CDR2 SQIVND (reference sequence). The CDR3 coding sequence is TGTGCCAGTAGTACCGGGAACTCTGGAAACACCATATATTTT. Translated: CASSTGNSGNTIYF.

The rearrangement links TRBV2 to TRBJ1-1; D gene uncertain. Trimming took 7 bases from V and 3 from J, leaving 15 bases between them. CDR1 and CDR2 (germline): SNHLY, FYNNEI. The CDR3 is made up of 14 amino acids. The chain's CDR3 is CASTLGLWDTEAFF. In DNA, the CDR3 is TGTGCCAGCACCTTAGGACTATGGGACACTGAAGCTTTCTTT. Full variable domain (rest looked up from reference TRBV2 and TRBJ1-1): EPEVTQTPSHQVTQMGQEVILRCVPISNHLYFYWYRQILGQKVEFLVSFYNNEISEKSEIFDDQFSVERPDGSNFTLKIRSTKLEDSAMYFCASTLGLWDTEAFFGQGTRLTVV.

The chain combines TRBV19 with TRBJ1-2; D call uncertain. The CDR3 is 15 residues long. The germline CDR1 and CDR2 sequences are LNHDA and SQIVND (reference sequence). Trimming cost V 2 bases and J 2 bases, with 12 bases left between them. The CDR3 DNA reads TGTGCCAGTAGTATAATATCTGAGGGCAACTATGGCTACACCTTC. Its protein is CASSIISEGNYGYTF.

About this clone: Additional DNA sequences in this sample encode the identical CDR3. V usage is TRBV5-4 and J usage is TRBJ2-5; TRBD1 agrees at 11 bases. Germline V CDR1 and CDR2: SGHNT, YYREEE (reference sequence). Losses at the gene ends were 0 bases for V and 5 bases for J; bases not matched to a gene: 3. CDR3 length equals 15 residues. The CDR3 DNA follows: TGTGCCAGCAGCTTGGCCGGGACAGGGGGTGAGACCCAGTACTTC. Its protein is CASSLAGTGGETQYF.

This chain uses TRBV9 with TRBJ2-2, with TRBD2 matching over 11 bases. Germline V gives CDR1 SGDLS, CDR2 YYNGEE. CDR3 length: 17 amino acids. Trimming took 5 bases from V and 2 from J; bases not matched to a gene: 8. CDR3 sequence: CASSPPSGGPNTGELFF. The CDR3 coding sequence is TGTGCCAGCAGTCCTCCTAGCGGGGGGCCCAACACCGGGGAGCTGTTTTTT.

The chain combines TRBV18 with TRBJ1-3; D is possibly TRBD1 (5 bases). Germline-derived CDR1 and CDR2 are KGHSH and LQKENI. The CDR3 loop spans 15 amino acids. Trimming pared 5 bases from V and 3 bases from J, leaving 14 bases between. The DNA for the CDR3 is TGTGCCAGCTCAAGCCAGAGGGGAGGTGGAAACACCATATATTTT. Protein: CASSSQRGGGNTIYF.

V usage is TRBV12-3 or TRBV12-4 and J usage is TRBJ1-3, with D uncertain. Trimming left V 10 bases short and J 1 base short, with 8 bases between. This CDR3 comprises 12 residues. CDR3 region: CATASSGNTIYF. The CDR3 bases are TGTGCCACCGCGTCTTCTGGAAACACCATATATTTT.

V and J are TRBV2 and TRBJ1-1, with TRBD1 identical over 8 bases. The CDR3 spans 15 residues. From germline, CDR1 is SNHLY and CDR2 FYNNEI. Trimming took 3 bases from V and 3 from J; bases not matched to a gene: 6. The CDR3 DNA reads TGTGCCAGCAGTGATGTCAGGGGGCAGGACACTGAAGCTTTCTTT. Translated, it gives CASSDVRGQDTEAFF.

In nucleotides, the CDR3 is TGTGCCAGCAGCTTAGTTGGGTGGGACAGGGTCTCCGGGGCCAACGTCCTGACTTTC. Translating it yields CASSLVGWDRVSGANVLTF. The V call is TRBV7-2, the J call TRBJ2-6; TRBD1 agrees at 9 bases. CDR3 length: 19 residues. Germline trimming cut 1 base from V and 4 bases from J; bases unmatched to any gene: 11. Per the germline V gene, CDR1 is SGHTA and CDR2 is FQGNSA. Full variable domain (outside the CDR3, taken from reference TRBV7-2 and TRBJ2-6): GAGVSQSPSNKVTEKGKDVELRCDPISGHTALYWYRQSLGQGLEFLIYFQGNSAPDKSGLPSDRFSAERTGGSVSTLTIQRTQQEDSAVYLCASSLVGWDRVSGANVLTFGAGSRLTVL.

This clone was detected only once. The chain combines TRBV5-4 with TRBJ2-1, with D perhaps TRBD2 (6 bases). The CDR3 is 17 residues long. CDR1 and CDR2 (germline): SGHNT, YYREEE (reference sequence). V shed 0 bases and J shed 3 bases, with 16 bases lying between them. CDR3 DNA sequence: TGTGCCAGCAGCTTGGGCGGGGACCATAGCGACTACAATGAGCAGTTCTTC. This encodes CASSLGGDHSDYNEQFF.

The rearrangement joins TRBV20-1 to TRBJ1-1; no clear D. The germline V gene encodes CDR1 DFQATT and CDR2 SNEGSKA (reference sequence). The CDR3 contains 11 residues. V was pared by 6 bases and J by 5 bases, with 10 bases between. Here the CDR3 DNA reads TGCAGTGCCCCAAAACGGACTGAAGCTTTCTTT. This translates into CSAPKRTEAFF.

The rearrangement links TRBV7-9 to TRBJ1-4; 7 bases are shared with TRBD1. The V segment lost 3 bases and the J segment 8 bases; nucleotides outside the gene matches: 9. Germline CDR1 is SEHNR and CDR2 is FQNEAQ (reference sequence). This CDR3 spans 15 amino acids. The CDR3 DNA reads TGTGCCAGCAGCTTTATAGGGGGCGTAGGAGAAAAACTGTTTTTT. Translating it yields CASSFIGGVGEKLFF.

This chain joins TRBV4-1 and TRBJ1-2; TRBD1 might be the D (5 bases). V shed 4 bases and J shed 4 bases, with 19 bases lying between them. This CDR3 comprises 16 residues. Per germline, CDR1 MGHRA and CDR2 YSYEKL. This chain's CDR3 is CASSPESRVASYGYTF. In nucleotides, the CDR3 is TGCGCCAGCAGCCCAGAATCCAGGGTCGCAAGCTATGGCTACACCTTC.

V is TRBV11-2 and J is TRBJ2-7; 9 positions match TRBD1. The CDR3 length is 15 residues. Germline V CDR1 and CDR2: SGHAT, FQNNGV. The V segment lost 5 bases and the J segment 2 bases; nucleotides outside the gene matches: 7. The DNA of the CDR3 is TGTGCCAGCAGCCCCGTCAGACAGGGGGCCTACGAGCAGTACTTC. Translating gives CASSPVRQGAYEQYF.

The J gene is TRBJ2-4, the V gene TRBV6-1, with TRBD1 matching 7 bases. The ends lost 1 base at V and 1 base at J; junction bases unmatched: 19. This CDR3 is 21 amino acids long. Germline values: CDR1 MNHNS, CDR2 SASEGT. The chain's CDR3 is CASSEGPSGDSPTEAKNIQYF. The CDR3 DNA reads TGTGCCAGCAGTGAAGGGCCATCTGGGGACAGCCCAACGGAGGCCAAAAACATTCAGTACTTC.

V gene TRBV2 combines with J gene TRBJ1-6; 7 bases are shared with TRBD1. CDR1 SNHLY and CDR2 FYNNEI come from the germline V gene. V shed 6 bases and J 4 bases; nucleotides not matched to a gene: 6. This CDR3 region has 15 residues. In DNA form, the CDR3 reads TGTGCCAGCAGCGTAAAACAGGGGTATAATTCACCCCTCCACTTT. Translated, it gives CASSVKQGYNSPLHF.

The chain couples TRBV5-1 to TRBJ2-2, with TRBD2 matching over 13 bases. Germline V gene lookup returns CDR1 SGHRS and CDR2 YFSETQ. V was clipped by 4 bases and J by 4 bases; unmatched bases: 4. CDR3 length: 16 amino acids. DNA for the CDR3: TGCGCCAGCAGCACTAGCGGGGGGGCAGTCACCGGGGAGCTGTTTTTT. This encodes CASSTSGGAVTGELFF.

The gene calls are TRBV19 and TRBJ2-1, with TRBD2 identical over 11 bases. This CDR3 has 19 amino acids. The V segment lost 9 bases and the J segment 2 bases; nucleotides outside the gene matches: 18. Germline CDR1 and CDR2: LNHDA and SQIVND (reference sequence). Written as DNA, the CDR3 is TGTGCCAGAAGGGGCTTGGGTAGCGGGGGGGTCCCCCCCTACAATGAGCAGTTCTTC. Encoded protein: CARRGLGSGGVPPYNEQFF.

This clone occurred once. The chain is built from TRBV6-5 and TRBJ1-6, with D perhaps matching TRBD1 (5 bases). Germline V gene lookup returns CDR1 MNHEY and CDR2 SVGAGI. This CDR3 is built from 13 residues. The V gene lost 8 bases and the J gene lost 8 bases, with 13 bases spanning the gap. DNA of the CDR3: TGTGCCAGCTCGCGGCAGGGATATTCACCCCTCCACTTT. Translation gives CASSRQGYSPLHF.

This chain uses TRBV5-1 with TRBJ2-3; TRBD1 aligns across 7 bases. CDR1 and CDR2 from the germline V gene are SGHRS and YFSETQ. CDR3 length equals 15 residues. The V and J ends lost 7 bases and 6 bases, in that order; junction bases with no gene match: 14. The DNA of the CDR3 is TGCGCCAGCCAAAACCAACCCGACAGGGTCGATACGCAGTATTTT. This sequence encodes CASQNQPDRVDTQYF.

V gene TRBV5-8 combines with J gene TRBJ2-7, with 7 bases identical to TRBD1. J lost 1 base, V lost 7 bases, and 5 bases had no gene match. The CDR3 has 13 residues. Germline assignment: CDR1 SGHTS and CDR2 YDEGEE. The DNA for the CDR3 is TGTGCCAGCCGCAGCAGGGGGTCCTACGAGCAGTACGTC. The encoded protein is CASRSRGSYEQYV.

This chain links TRBV19 with TRBJ2-7, with D unresolved. The CDR3 consists of 13 residues. Per germline, CDR1 LNHDA and CDR2 SQIVND (reference sequence). With 2 bases removed from V and 1 base from J, the gap between germline ends came to 6 bases. The CDR3 loop is CASSIQASYEQYF. For the CDR3, the DNA is TGTGCCAGTAGTATACAGGCATCCTACGAGCAGTACTTC.